This is a list of T cell receptor beta chains from one sample in a study of T cells in Graves' hyperthyroidism and ophthalmopathy. A single record per CDR3 protein comes from TCRdb applying MiXCR to the multiplex PCR reads. This sample has around 350,000 distinct CDR3 sequences; about 14% occur once, and the top ten carry roughly a fifth. Sequencing was done on a sample of blood. The receptors stem from a woman younger than 45 with Graves' ophthalmopathy. The CDR3 runs from the conserved cysteine through the conserved F or W. Clone size is not always given. Where it is, it says once, few, many or a class for expanded clones.

. | TRBJ1-2 | TRBV12-3/TRBV12-4 | CASGLTDIYGYTF
. | TRBJ2-1 | TRBV9 | CASSVAGEQFF
many | TRBJ2-2 | TRBV5-1 | CASQINTGELFF
few | TRBJ2-1 | TRBV4-2 | CASSQVGGQEQFF
. | TRBJ2-7 | TRBV20-1 | CSASQGTYEQYF
. | TRBJ1-1 | TRBV7-9 | CASSPQEATEAFF
many | TRBJ1-6 | TRBV30 | CAWTLDGENSPLHF
many | TRBJ1-2 | TRBV20-1 | CSALPRALYGYTF
many | TRBJ1-3 | TRBV28 | CASTDRYRVPGNTIYF
. | TRBJ1-6 | TRBV5-6 | CASRSGTARSSYNSPLHF
. | TRBJ1-1 | TRBV25-1 | CASIGIMNTEAFF
few | TRBJ1-6 | TRBV3-1 | CASSHRQGNSPLHF
many | TRBJ2-6 | TRBV12-3/TRBV12-4 | CASSSLSGSGANVLTF
many | TRBJ1-2 | TRBV27 | CASSLRIRGFGYTF
. | TRBJ2-5 | TRBV7-3 | CASSLTGAVQETQYF
many | TRBJ2-7 | TRBV7-9 | CASSPPGQYSYEQYF
many | TRBJ2-3 | TRBV7-3 | CASSLSGTDTQYF
many | TRBJ2-5 | TRBV18 | CASSPPPGEETQYF
. | TRBJ1-2 | TRBV6-2/TRBV6-3 | CASSYSIRGLNYGYSF
many | TRBJ2-3 | TRBV11-2 | CASSFYSSTDTQYF